The following is a T cell receptor beta chain sequence with its context. Its target is unknown. The sample belongs to a study of beta chain features in type 1 diabetes. Across the study: Cell yields, age and gender were similar between patients and healthy donors.

Study findings and constraints: The study left unresolved whether HLA type influences TCRB rearrangement. For patients, the naive, central memory and Treg TCRB repertoires appeared more alike than for healthy donors. Across all four CD4+ subsets, people with type 1 diabetes showed modestly shorter TCRB CDR3s. Although PCR might favor shorter templates, it would do so equally in patients and controls.

The investigators reverse transcribed all of the isolated RNA, so they sequenced expressed TCRB transcripts. Using immunoSEQ multiplex PCR, the repertoire was profiled, and TCRdb retains in-frame clones only, with some absent. The repertoire holds roughly 300,000 clones, with 7% to 10% as singletons. The CDR3 is made up of 19 amino acids. The junction had 7 bases not matched to a gene; V was cut back by 0 bases and J by 1 base. In germline, CDR1 is SGHRS, CDR2 YFSETQ. The sequence derives from a man aged 25 to 45 with type 1 diabetes. V and J are TRBV5-1 and TRBJ2-1, with 13 bases matching TRBD2. Material for sequencing was central memory CD4+ T cells from blood. CDR3 sequence reads: CASSLAPRTSGGSYNEQFF. The DNA for the CDR3 is TGCGCCAGCAGCTTGGCTCCCCGGACTAGCGGGGGATCCTACAATGAGCAGTTCTTC.